This is a list of T cell receptor beta chains from one sample in a study of blood T cell repertoires in COVID-19. Assay used: immunoSEQ multiplex PCR; TCRdb lists only in-frame clones, some missing. The sample contains approximately 350,000 clones, around 83% of which appear only once. Sample: PBMCs or T cells enriched from blood (not recorded which). Receptors were obtained from a woman aged 45-65 years who had recovered from COVID-19. Both conserved end residues are part of each CDR3. The D gene is left open where the match is weak. Size values are once, few and many counts, or a class for expanded clones, and some rows have none.

TRBD1	NA	TRBJ1-5	TRBV7-2	CASSRDSSGNQPQHF	TGTGCCAGCAGCCGGGACAGCTCCGGCAATCAGCCCCAGCATTTT
NA	once	TRBJ1-3	TRBV19	CASSFYSGNTIYF	TGTGCCAGTAGTTTTTACTCTGGAAACACCATATATTTT
TRBD1	NA	TRBJ1-3	TRBV9	CASSGQGGGPGNTIYF	TGTGCCAGCAGCGGCCAAGGAGGGGGCCCTGGAAACACCATATATTTT
NA	NA	TRBJ1-2	TRBV29-1	CSVGPGENYGYTF	TGCAGCGTTGGTCCAGGCGAAAACTATGGCTACACCTTC
TRBD2	once	TRBJ2-1	TRBV27	CASSGSGTSGSIREQFF	TGTGCCAGCAGTGGCTCCGGGACTAGCGGAAGTATACGCGAGCAGTTCTTC
NA	NA	TRBJ2-1	TRBV7-2	CASSVGQTAYNEQFF	TGTGCCAGCAGCGTGGGGCAGACCGCCTACAATGAGCAGTTCTTC
NA	NA	TRBJ2-1	TRBV4-3	CASSRGLNDNEQFF	TGCGCCAGCAGCAGAGGACTGAACGACAATGAGCAGTTCTTC
NA	NA	TRBJ2-3	TRBV5-5	CASSLVGGASTDTQYF	TGTGCCAGCAGCTTAGTGGGGGGGGCTAGCACAGATACGCAGTATTTT
NA	NA	TRBJ2-5	TRBV12-3/TRBV12-4	CASTDFRGETQYF	TGTGCCAGCACCGACTTCCGAGGAGAGACCCAGTACTTC
NA	once	TRBJ1-5	TRBV5-4	CASSLVPGGNQPQHF	TGTGCCAGCAGCTTGGTTCCGGGGGGCAATCAGCCCCAGCATTTT
NA	NA	TRBJ1-3	TRBV9	CASSVGSRAGDGNTIYF	TGTGCCAGCAGCGTAGGGTCCCGTGCAGGGGATGGAAACACCATATATTTT
TRBD2	NA	TRBJ2-1	TRBV28	CASSPLAGGLPYNEQFF	TGTGCCAGCAGTCCACTAGCGGGGGGCCTACCGTACAATGAGCAGTTCTTC
NA	NA	TRBJ1-1	TRBV29-1	CSVDYLIQGNTEAFF	TGCAGCGTGGACTACCTAATCCAAGGGAACACTGAAGCTTTCTTT
NA	NA	TRBJ1-6	TRBV7-2	CASSLGRSPLHF	TGTGCCAGCAGCTTAGGTAGATCACCCCTCCACTTT
NA	NA	TRBJ2-3	TRBV2	CASREAVNTDTQYF	TGTGCCAGCAGGGAGGCCGTAAACACAGATACGCAGTATTTT
NA	NA	TRBJ1-5	TRBV2	CASSLPVGGSQPQHF	TGTGCCAGCAGTCTCCCCGTAGGGGGTAGCCAGCCCCAGCATTTT
TRBD1	once	TRBJ1-2	TRBV5-1	CASSTGTGSRGYGYTF	TGCGCCAGCAGCACCGGGACAGGGAGTAGGGGCTATGGCTACACCTTC
NA	NA	TRBJ1-3	TRBV9	CASSAGGVGNTIYF	TGTGCCAGCAGCGCCGGCGGGGTGGGAAACACCATATATTTT
NA	NA	TRBJ1-1	TRBV7-3	CASGRGNTEAFF	TGTGCCAGCGGTAGGGGGAACACTGAAGCTTTCTTT
TRBD2	NA	TRBJ2-7	TRBV5-1	CASSLAGGTSVSYEQYF	TGCGCCAGCAGCCTCGCGGGGGGCACTAGCGTTTCGTACGAGCAGTACTTC
TRBD2	NA	TRBJ2-5	TRBV5-1	CASSRGLTSGDQETQYF	TGCGCCAGCAGTCGGGGTTTGACTAGCGGGGATCAAGAGACCCAGTACTTC
NA	NA	TRBJ1-1	TRBV3-1/TRBV3-2	CASSQGPGRTEAFF	TGTGCCAGCAGCCAAGGACCAGGTCGGACTGAAGCTTTCTTT
NA	NA	TRBJ1-3	TRBV14	CASSQVLGNTIYF	TGTGCCAGCAGCCAAGTCTTGGGAAACACCATATATTTT
NA	NA	TRBJ2-5	TRBV6-5	CASSRQAYQETQYF	TGTGCCAGCAGTCGACAGGCCTATCAAGAGACCCAGTACTTC
NA	NA	TRBJ1-4	TRBV10-3	CAISESGGAGAEKLFF	TGTGCCATCAGTGAGTCTGGTGGAGCAGGGGCTGAAAAACTGTTTTTT
NA	NA	TRBJ2-3	TRBV4-3	CASSQDVIRGYSTDTQYF	TGCGCCAGCAGCCAGGACGTCATACGGGGATACAGCACAGATACGCAGTATTTT
TRBD2	NA	TRBJ2-5	TRBV10-3	CAISVGTLAGGETQYF	TGTGCCATCAGTGTGGGCACTCTCGCGGGGGGAGAGACCCAGTACTTC
NA	NA	TRBJ1-1	TRBV19	CASSTIQGNTEAFF	TGTGCCAGTAGTACGATACAGGGAAACACTGAAGCTTTCTTT
NA	NA	TRBJ1-2	TRBV27	CASRSVPSSDGYTF	TGTGCCAGCAGGAGTGTCCCTAGCAGCGATGGCTACACCTTC
NA	NA	TRBJ1-4	TRBV5-1	CASSPVQATNEKLFF	TGCGCCAGCAGCCCGGTACAGGCAACTAATGAAAAACTGTTTTTT
TRBD1	NA	TRBJ1-1	TRBV30	CAWSVRPGQGILAFF	TGTGCCTGGAGTGTACGGCCGGGACAGGGAATTTTAGCTTTCTTT
NA	NA	TRBJ2-7	TRBV5-6	CASSLVRSGYEQYF	TGTGCCAGCAGCTTGGTAAGGTCGGGTTACGAGCAGTACTTC
NA	many	TRBJ1-2	TRBV6-1	CASSDGGDYGYTF	TGTGCCAGCAGTGACGGGGGGGACTATGGCTACACCTTC
NA	NA	TRBJ1-3	TRBV4-1	CASSQDLERVASGNTIYF	TGCGCCAGCAGCCAAGATTTGGAACGGGTCGCTTCTGGAAACACCATATATTTT
TRBD1	NA	TRBJ1-5	TRBV6-5	CASGSTGGGQPQHF	TGTGCCAGTGGGAGTACAGGGGGCGGTCAGCCCCAGCATTTT
TRBD1	NA	TRBJ2-7	TRBV7-9	CASSFWTGWGNEQYF	TGTGCCAGCAGCTTCTGGACAGGGTGGGGGAACGAGCAGTACTTC
TRBD2	NA	TRBJ2-7	TRBV14	CASSFSRPLPTTSGGLYEQYF	TGTGCCAGCAGCTTCTCTCGTCCCTTACCGACTACTAGCGGAGGGTTATACGAGCAGTACTTC
NA	NA	TRBJ1-6	TRBV19	CASSNNANNSPLHF	TGTGCCAGTAGTAATAATGCGAATAATTCACCCCTCCACTTT
NA	few	TRBJ2-7	TRBV29-1	CSVEDVGGESSYEQYF	TGCAGCGTTGAAGATGTCGGAGGGGAGAGCTCCTACGAGCAGTACTTC
NA	few	TRBJ1-1	TRBV5-5	CASSLVRSNTEAFF	TGTGCCAGCAGCTTGGTCAGGTCGAACACTGAAGCTTTCTTT